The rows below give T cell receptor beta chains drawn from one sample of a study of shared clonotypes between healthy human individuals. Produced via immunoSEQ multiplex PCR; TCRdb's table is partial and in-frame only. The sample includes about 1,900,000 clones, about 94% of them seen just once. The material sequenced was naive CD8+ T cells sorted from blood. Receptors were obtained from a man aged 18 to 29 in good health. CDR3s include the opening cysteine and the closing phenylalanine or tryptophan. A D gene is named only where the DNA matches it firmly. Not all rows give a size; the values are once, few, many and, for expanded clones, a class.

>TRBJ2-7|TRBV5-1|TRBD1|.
TGCGCCAGCAGCTCCGGACAGGGAGGCGAGCAGTACTTC
CASSSGQGGEQYF
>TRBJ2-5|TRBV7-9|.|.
TGTGCCAGCAGCGTTACAGGGACGCAAGAGACCCAGTACTTC
CASSVTGTQETQYF
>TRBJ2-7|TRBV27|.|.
TGTGCCAGCAGTTTAAACCCCCTCTCCTACGAGCAGTACTTC
CASSLNPLSYEQYF
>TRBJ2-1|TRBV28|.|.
TGTGCCATCGGTGGGAATGAGCAGTTCTTC
CAIGGNEQFF
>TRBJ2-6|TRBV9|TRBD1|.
TGTGCCAGCAGCGTAGCCCGGACAGGGGTGAACTCTGGGGCCAACGTCCTGACTTTC
CASSVARTGVNSGANVLTF
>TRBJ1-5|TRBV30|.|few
TGTGCCTGGAGGGCAGCTCCCAATCAGCCCCAGCATTTT
CAWRAAPNQPQHF
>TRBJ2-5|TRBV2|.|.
TGTGCCAGCAGTTGGACAGAGCAAGAGACCCAGTACTTC
CASSWTEQETQYF
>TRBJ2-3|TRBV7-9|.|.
TGTGCCAGCAGCTTAGGTGTTTTAGCGCGGGACACAGATACGCAGTATTTT
CASSLGVLARDTDTQYF
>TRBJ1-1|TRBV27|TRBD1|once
TGTGCCAGCAGTCCATGGACAGGCGAAGCTTTCTTT
CASSPWTGEAFF
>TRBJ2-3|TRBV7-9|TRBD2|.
TGTGCCAGCAGCACTCGACTAGCTGACAGCACAGATACGCAGTATTTT
CASSTRLADSTDTQYF
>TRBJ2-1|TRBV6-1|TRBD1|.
TGTGCCAGCCGAAGACAGGGGGCCTACAATGAGCAGTTCTTC
CASRRQGAYNEQFF
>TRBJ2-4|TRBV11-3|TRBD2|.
TGTGCCAGCAGCCCGTCTAGCGGGGGTCCCCTTGGAAACATTCAGTACTTC
CASSPSSGGPLGNIQYF
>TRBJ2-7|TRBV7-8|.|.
TGTGCCAGCAGCCCAGATTTGGCGGGAACCCGGGGCTACGAGCAGTACTTC
CASSPDLAGTRGYEQYF
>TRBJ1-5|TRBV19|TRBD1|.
TGTGCCAGTATACTTTCGACGGGGACAGGGGGCGCAGGAAGCAATCAGCCCCAGCATTTT
CASILSTGTGGAGSNQPQHF
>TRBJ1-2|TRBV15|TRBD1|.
TGTGCCACCAGCAGAGATCAGGGGGTGACTGGCTACACCTTC
CATSRDQGVTGYTF
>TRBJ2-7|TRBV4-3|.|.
TGCGCCAGCAGCCATTCCATAGGGACTGCTTACTCCTACGAGCAGTACTTC
CASSHSIGTAYSYEQYF
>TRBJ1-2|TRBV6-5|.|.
TGTGCCAGCAGTTACGGGGAGGGGCTATATGGCTACACCTTC
CASSYGEGLYGYTF
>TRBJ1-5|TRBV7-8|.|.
TGTGCCAGCAGCCCGGAAGGTGGTCTGAGCAATCAGCCCCAGCATTTT
CASSPEGGLSNQPQHF
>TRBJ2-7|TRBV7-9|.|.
TGTGCCAGCAGCTTAGCGCAGGACTACGAGCAGTACTTC
CASSLAQDYEQYF
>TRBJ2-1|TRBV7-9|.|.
TGTGCCAGCGGGAATATCGAGCAGTTCTTC
CASGNIEQFF
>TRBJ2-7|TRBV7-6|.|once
TGTGCCAGCAGCTTATCCGGGGTTGCCTACGAGCAGTACTTC
CASSLSGVAYEQYF
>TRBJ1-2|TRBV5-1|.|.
TGCGCCAGCATCCCTCCCCGGCACCCGGATTATAACTATGGCTACACCTTC
CASIPPRHPDYNYGYTF
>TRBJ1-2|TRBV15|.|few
TGTGCCACCAGCAGAGATCGCCCAGGGAGATCCTATGGCTACACCTTC
CATSRDRPGRSYGYTF
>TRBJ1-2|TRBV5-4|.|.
TGTGCCAGCAGCTTGGGGTGGGAGGAGGGAAACTATGGCTACACCTTC
CASSLGWEEGNYGYTF
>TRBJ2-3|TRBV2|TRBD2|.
TGTGCCAGCAGTGATCCAGCGGGGGTTACTAGCACAGATACGCAGTATTTT
CASSDPAGVTSTDTQYF
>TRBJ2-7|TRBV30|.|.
TGTGCCTGGAGTCCCGAGTGGGAGCAGTACTTC
CAWSPEWEQYF
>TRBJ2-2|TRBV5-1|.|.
TGCGCCAGCAGCTCGGAGGGGGCGAACACCGGGGAGCTGTTTTTT
CASSSEGANTGELFF
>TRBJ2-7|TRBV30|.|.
TGTGCCTGGGCGATTGCCTACGAGCAGTACTTC
CAWAIAYEQYF
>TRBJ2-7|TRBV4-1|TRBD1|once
TGCGCCAGCAGCCCCCGACAGGGGGGAACCTACGAGCAGTACTTC
CASSPRQGGTYEQYF
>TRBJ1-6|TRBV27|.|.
TGTGCCAGCAGACCAGGGAGCTCCTATAATTCACCCCTCCACTTT
CASRPGSSYNSPLHF
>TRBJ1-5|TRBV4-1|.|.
TGCGCCAGCAGCCAAGAGACAGCAAGCAATCAGCCCCAGCATTTT
CASSQETASNQPQHF
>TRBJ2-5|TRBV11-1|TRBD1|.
TGTGCCAGCAGTCGGGACAGGGAGTGGGAGACCCAGTACTTC
CASSRDREWETQYF
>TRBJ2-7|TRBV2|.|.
TGTGCCAGCAGTGATCCTTTTGTCCCCCACGAGCAGTACTTC
CASSDPFVPHEQYF
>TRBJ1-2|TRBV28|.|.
TGTGCCAGCAAGCCGGGACTGATGGCTGGCTACACCTTC
CASKPGLMAGYTF
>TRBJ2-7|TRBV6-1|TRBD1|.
TGTGCCAGCAGTGATCCCGGGACAGGCTTCTACGAGCAGTACTTC
CASSDPGTGFYEQYF
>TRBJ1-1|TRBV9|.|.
TGTGCCAGCAGCCCCCGGGGGGGCACTGAAGCTTTCTTT
CASSPRGGTEAFF
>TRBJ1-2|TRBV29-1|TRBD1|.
TGCAGCGCCCCCGGGACAGGGTCTACCTATGGCTACACCTTC
CSAPGTGSTYGYTF
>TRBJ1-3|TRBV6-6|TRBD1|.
TGTGCCAGCAGTTACTCGGGACAGGGGTTTGGAAACACCATATATTTT
CASSYSGQGFGNTIYF
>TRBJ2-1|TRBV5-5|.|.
TGTGCCAGCAGCTTGGCCTTGGGGTCCTACAATGAGCAGTTCTTC
CASSLALGSYNEQFF
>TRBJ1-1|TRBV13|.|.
TGTGCCAGCAGCCCCCCCGCGGGCACTGAAGCTTTCTTT
CASSPPAGTEAFF
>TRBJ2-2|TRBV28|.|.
TGTGCCAGCAGCCCAGAGGGAGACACCGGGGAGCTGTTTTTT
CASSPEGDTGELFF
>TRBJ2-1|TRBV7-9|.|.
TGTGCCAGCAGCTTAGTTGGGTTGGGGGATGAGCAGTTCTTC
CASSLVGLGDEQFF
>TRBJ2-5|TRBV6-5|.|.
TGTGCCAGCAGTTACTCGACGGAATGGAGTTTGGAGACCCAGTACTTC
CASSYSTEWSLETQYF
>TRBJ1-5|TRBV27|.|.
TGTGCCAGCAGTTTATCGATATCCGGGGTACAAGGGCCCCAGCATTTT
CASSLSISGVQGPQHF
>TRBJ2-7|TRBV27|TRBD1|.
TGTGCCAGCAGTCCTTGGACAGGGGGAAACGAGCAGTACTTC
CASSPWTGGNEQYF
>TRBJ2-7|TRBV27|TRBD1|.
TGTGCCAGCAGTTTATCCGGACAGGGGCCCTACTACGAGCAGTACTTC
CASSLSGQGPYYEQYF
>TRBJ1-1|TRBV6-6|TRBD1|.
TGTGCCAGCAGTTACTCAGAGGGGGCGACTGAAGCTTTCTTT
CASSYSEGATEAFF
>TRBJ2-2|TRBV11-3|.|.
TGTGCCAGCAGCCTACACACCGGGGAGCTGTTTTTT
CASSLHTGELFF
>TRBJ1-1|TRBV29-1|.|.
TGCAGCGTTGTGGTAGATCCCGGGAACACTGAAGCTTTCTTT
CSVVVDPGNTEAFF